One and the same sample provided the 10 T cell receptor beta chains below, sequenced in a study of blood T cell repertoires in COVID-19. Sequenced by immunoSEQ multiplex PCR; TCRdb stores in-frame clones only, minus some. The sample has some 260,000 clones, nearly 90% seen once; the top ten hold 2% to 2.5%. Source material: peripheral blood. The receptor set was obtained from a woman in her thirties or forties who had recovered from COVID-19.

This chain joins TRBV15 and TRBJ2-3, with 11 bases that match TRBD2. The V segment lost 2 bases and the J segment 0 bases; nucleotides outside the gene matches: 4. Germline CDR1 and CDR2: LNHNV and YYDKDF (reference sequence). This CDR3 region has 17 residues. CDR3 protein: CATSRSRTSGSTDTQYF. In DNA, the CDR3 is TGTGCCACCAGCAGATCGAGGACTAGCGGGAGCACAGATACGCAGTATTTT.

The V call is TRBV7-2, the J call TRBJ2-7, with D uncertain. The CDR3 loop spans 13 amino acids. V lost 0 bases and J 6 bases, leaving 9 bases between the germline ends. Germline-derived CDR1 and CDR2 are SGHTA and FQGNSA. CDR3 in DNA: TGTGCCAGCAGCTTAGCCGGTAGTCGCGAGCAGTACTTC. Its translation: CASSLAGSREQYF.

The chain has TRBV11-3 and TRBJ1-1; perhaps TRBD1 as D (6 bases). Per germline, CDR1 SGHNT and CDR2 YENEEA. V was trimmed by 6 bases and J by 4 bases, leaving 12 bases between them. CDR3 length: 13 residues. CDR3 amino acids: CASRLRDTTEAFF. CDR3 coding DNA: TGTGCCAGCAGACTCCGGGACACCACTGAAGCTTTCTTT.

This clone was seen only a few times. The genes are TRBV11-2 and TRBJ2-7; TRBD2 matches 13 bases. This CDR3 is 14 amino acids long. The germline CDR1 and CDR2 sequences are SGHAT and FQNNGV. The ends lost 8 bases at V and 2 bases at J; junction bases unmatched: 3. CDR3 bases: TGTGCCAGCCTGGGACTAGCGGGACCCTACGAGCAGTACTTC. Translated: CASLGLAGPYEQYF.

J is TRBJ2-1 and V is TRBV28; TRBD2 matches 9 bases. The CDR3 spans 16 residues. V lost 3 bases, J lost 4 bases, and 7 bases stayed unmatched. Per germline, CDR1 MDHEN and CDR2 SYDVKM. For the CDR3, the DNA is TGTGCCAGCAGTTTGGGGCGGGGGGGCCGGTACAATGAGCAGTTCTTC. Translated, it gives CASSLGRGGRYNEQFF.

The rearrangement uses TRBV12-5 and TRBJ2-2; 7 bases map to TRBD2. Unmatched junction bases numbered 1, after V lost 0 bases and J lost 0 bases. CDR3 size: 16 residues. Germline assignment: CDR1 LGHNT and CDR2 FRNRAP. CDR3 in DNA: TGTGCTAGTGGTTTGGTACTAGCGACGAACACCGGGGAGCTGTTTTTT. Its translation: CASGLVLATNTGELFF.

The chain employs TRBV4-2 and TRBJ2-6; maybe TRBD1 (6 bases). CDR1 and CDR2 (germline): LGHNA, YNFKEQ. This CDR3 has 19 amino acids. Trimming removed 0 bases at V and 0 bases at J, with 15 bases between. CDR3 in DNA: TGTGCCAGCAGCCAAGATCAAGGCAGGGGTCTCTCTGGGGCCAACGTCCTGACTTTC. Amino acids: CASSQDQGRGLSGANVLTF.

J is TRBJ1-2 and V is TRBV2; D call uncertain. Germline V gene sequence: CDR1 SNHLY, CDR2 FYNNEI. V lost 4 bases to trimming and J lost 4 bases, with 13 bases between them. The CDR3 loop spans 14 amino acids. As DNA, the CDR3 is TGTGCCAGCAGTGTGAGGGCGCTGCCCTATGGCTACACCTTC. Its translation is CASSVRALPYGYTF.

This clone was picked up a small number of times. The chain's CDR3 is CASSQTTGNNQPQHF. Written as DNA, the CDR3 is TGCGCCAGCAGCCAGACCACAGGTAACAATCAGCCCCAGCATTTT. The V call is TRBV4-3, the J call TRBJ1-5; a weak D match, TRBD1 (5 bases). V was trimmed by 3 bases and J by 3 bases, leaving 12 bases between them. This CDR3 contains 15 residues. Germline CDR1 LGHNA, CDR2 YSLEER.

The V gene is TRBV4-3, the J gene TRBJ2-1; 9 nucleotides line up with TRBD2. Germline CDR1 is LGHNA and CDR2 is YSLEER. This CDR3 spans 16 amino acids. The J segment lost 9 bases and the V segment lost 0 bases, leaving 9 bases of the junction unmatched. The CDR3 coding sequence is TGCGCCAGCAGCCAAGATGGGCTAGCGGGGAGCCTTGAGCAGTTCTTC. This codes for CASSQDGLAGSLEQFF.